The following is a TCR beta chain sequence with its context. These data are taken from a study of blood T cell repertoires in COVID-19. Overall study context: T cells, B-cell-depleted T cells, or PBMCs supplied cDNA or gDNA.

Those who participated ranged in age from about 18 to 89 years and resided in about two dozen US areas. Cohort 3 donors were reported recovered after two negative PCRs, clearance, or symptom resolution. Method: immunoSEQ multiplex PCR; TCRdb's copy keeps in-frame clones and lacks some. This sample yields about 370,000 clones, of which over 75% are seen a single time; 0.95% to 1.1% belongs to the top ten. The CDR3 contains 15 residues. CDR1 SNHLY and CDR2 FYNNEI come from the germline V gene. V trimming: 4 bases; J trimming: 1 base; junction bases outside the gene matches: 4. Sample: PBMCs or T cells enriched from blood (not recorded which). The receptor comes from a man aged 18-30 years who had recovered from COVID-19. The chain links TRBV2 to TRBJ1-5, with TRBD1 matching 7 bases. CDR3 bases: TGTGCCAGCAGTGGACAGGGTCCCAGCAATCAGCCCCAGCATTTT. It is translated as CASSGQGPSNQPQHF.